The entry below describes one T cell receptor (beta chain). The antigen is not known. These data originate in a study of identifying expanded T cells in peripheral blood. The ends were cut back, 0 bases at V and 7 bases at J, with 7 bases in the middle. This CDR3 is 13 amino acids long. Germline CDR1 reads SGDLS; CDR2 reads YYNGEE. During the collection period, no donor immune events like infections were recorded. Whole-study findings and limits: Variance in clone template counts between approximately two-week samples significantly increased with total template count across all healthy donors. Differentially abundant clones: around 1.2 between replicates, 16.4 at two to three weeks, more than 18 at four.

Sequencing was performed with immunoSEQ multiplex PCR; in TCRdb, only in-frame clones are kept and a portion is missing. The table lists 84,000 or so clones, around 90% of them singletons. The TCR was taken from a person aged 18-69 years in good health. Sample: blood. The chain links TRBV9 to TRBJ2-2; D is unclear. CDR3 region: CASSVVPLGELFF. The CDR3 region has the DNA TGTGCCAGCAGCGTAGTTCCCCTCGGGGAGCTGTTTTTT.